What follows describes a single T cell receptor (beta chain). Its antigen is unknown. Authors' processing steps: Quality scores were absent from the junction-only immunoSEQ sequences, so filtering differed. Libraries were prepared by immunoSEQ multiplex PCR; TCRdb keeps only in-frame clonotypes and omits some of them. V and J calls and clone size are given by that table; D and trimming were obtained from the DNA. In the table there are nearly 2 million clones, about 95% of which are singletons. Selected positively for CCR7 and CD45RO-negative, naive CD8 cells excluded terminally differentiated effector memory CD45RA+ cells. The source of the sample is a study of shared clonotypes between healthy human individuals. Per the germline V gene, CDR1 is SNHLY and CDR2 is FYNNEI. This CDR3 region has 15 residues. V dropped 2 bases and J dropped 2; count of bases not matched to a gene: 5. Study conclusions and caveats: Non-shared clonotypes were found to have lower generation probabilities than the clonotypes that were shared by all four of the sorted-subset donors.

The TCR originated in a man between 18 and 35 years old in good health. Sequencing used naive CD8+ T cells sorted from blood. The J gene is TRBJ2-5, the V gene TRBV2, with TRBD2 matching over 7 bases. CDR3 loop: CASSEWRGGQETQYF. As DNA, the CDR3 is TGTGCCAGCAGTGAATGGCGGGGAGGGCAAGAGACCCAGTACTTC.